What follows are 18 T cell receptor beta chains derived from one specimen sequenced in a study of identical twins. TCRdb reprocessed the 5' RACE reads via MiXCR and lists one record per CDR3 protein. Of about 660,000 distinct CDR3 sequences in the sample, approximately 9% were seen once. The same specimen was also included in a second study, on yellow fever vaccine responses in identical twins.

Sample: PBMCs. The receptors originated from a woman aged 18-35 years in good health.

This clonotype was counted ten times or more. Written as DNA, the CDR3 is TGCGCCAGCAAGCGCGGGGGGGTAATACATGAGCAGTTCTTC. Translating gives CASKRGGVIHEQFF. This sequence joins TRBV10-2 and TRBJ2-1, with TRBD2 matching over 9 bases. Germline CDR1 WSHSY, CDR2 SAAADI. This CDR3 has 14 residues. V shed 7 bases and J 8 bases; nucleotides not matched to a gene: 9.

This clonotype was seen repeatedly, ten times or more. The J gene is TRBJ1-2, the V gene TRBV12-3 or TRBV12-4, with TRBD1 identical over 7 bases. Trimming removed 2 bases from V and 2 bases from J; junction bases left unmatched: 2. This CDR3 is 14 amino acids long. CDR3 DNA: TGTGCCAGCAGTTTAAGGGGGCGGAACTATGGCTACACCTTC. As protein: CASSLRGRNYGYTF.

This clonotype was seen only a few times. This chain joins TRBV15 and TRBJ1-6; D might be TRBD1 (5 bases). Germline lookup yields CDR1 LNHNV and CDR2 YYDKDF (reference sequence). The CDR3 extends over 16 amino acids. Deletions cut 0 bases from V and 6 bases from J, with 12 bases between. The CDR3 DNA is TGTGCCACCAGCAGAGATGGGGGGGTGAGTAATTCACCCCTCCACTTT. This codes for CATSRDGGVSNSPLHF.

This clonotype was seen a few times. The genes are TRBV4-3 and TRBJ2-1; D not resolved. The V and J ends lost 0 bases and 8 bases respectively, with 8 bases between them. The germline CDR1 and CDR2 sequences are LGHNA and YSLEER. The CDR3 is 13 amino acids. The CDR3 region is CASSQDEVDEQFF. In nucleotides, the CDR3 is TGCGCCAGCAGCCAAGACGAGGTGGATGAGCAGTTCTTC.

The chain couples TRBV21-1 to TRBJ2-7; no check of the table's D call, TRBD2, against the DNA was made. TRBV21-1 is marked as a pseudogene. The CDR3 totals 16 residues. CDR3 residues: CASSTKSGRAPYEQYF. DNA for the CDR3: TGTGCCAGCAGCACCAAAAGCGGGAGGGCTCCCTACGAGCAGTACTTC.

This clonotype was seen more than once but under ten times. The CDR3 nucleotides are TGTGCCATCAGGGGGCAGGGAGAGCAGTACTTC. It translates to CAIRGQGEQYF. The chain carries TRBV10-3 and TRBJ2-7; a possible D gene is TRBD1 (5 bases). The V end was cut by 6 bases, the J end by 7 bases, with 10 bases between. Germline CDR1 ENHRY, CDR2 SYGVKD. The CDR3 is 11 residues long.

This clonotype was found many times. V gene TRBV3-1 combines with J gene TRBJ2-3, with D possibly matching TRBD2 (5 bases). Trimming took 4 bases from V and 2 from J, leaving 13 bases between them. This CDR3 region has 15 residues. Germline lookup yields CDR1 LGHDT and CDR2 YNNKEL (reference sequence). The CDR3 sequence is CASSLEGRLTDTQYF. CDR3 in DNA: TGTGCCAGCAGCCTTGAGGGCAGACTCACAGATACGCAGTATTTT.

The table lists this clonotype with many counts. The chain recombines TRBV28 with TRBJ2-2; D possibly corresponds to TRBD2 (5 bases). The CDR3 totals 15 residues. Germline assignment: CDR1 MDHEN and CDR2 SYDVKM. The germline V and J ends were trimmed by 1 base and 7 bases, with 13 bases remaining between them. CDR3 nucleotides: TGTGCCAGCAGTTTATTCCCGCGGGTGGGCGGGGAGCTGTTTTTT. This codes for CASSLFPRVGGELFF.

V and J are TRBV29-1 and TRBJ2-7; D might be TRBD1 or TRBD2, each matching 5 bases. In germline, CDR1 is SQVTM, CDR2 ANQGSEA. This CDR3 spans 12 amino acids. The V and J ends lost 3 bases and 5 bases respectively, with 11 bases between them. The CDR3: CSVESGTDEQYF. The CDR3 coding sequence is TGCAGCGTTGAGTCAGGGACGGACGAGCAGTACTTC.

This clonotype was seen a handful of times. This chain uses TRBV20-1 with TRBJ2-7; D is uncertain. V lost 1 base and J lost 1, with 14 bases in between. CDR1 and CDR2 from the germline V gene are DFQATT and SNEGSKA (reference sequence). This CDR3 is built from 15 residues. CDR3 DNA sequence: TGCAGTGCTAGAGCGTTGATTCCCGTTTCCTACGAGCAGTACTTC. Protein sequence: CSARALIPVSYEQYF.

J is TRBJ2-1 and V is TRBV5-1; TRBD2 matches 8 bases. The J segment lost 5 bases and the V segment lost 5 bases, leaving 9 bases of the junction unmatched. There are 15 residues in the CDR3. Germline V gene sequence: CDR1 SGHRS, CDR2 YFSETQ. The CDR3 is CASSLDPGGHNEQFF. In DNA, the CDR3 is TGCGCCAGCAGTCTAGACCCGGGGGGGCACAATGAGCAGTTCTTC. The full variable domain, with the rest looked up from reference TRBV5-1 and TRBJ2-1, is KAGVTQTPRYLIKTRGQQVTLSCSPISGHRSVSWYQQTPGQGLQFLFEYFSETQRNKGNFPGRFSGRQFSNSRSEMNVSTLELGDSALYLCASSLDPGGHNEQFFGPGTRLTVL.

This clonotype was counted ten times or more. The chain recombines TRBV7-3 with TRBJ2-1; no reliable D call. The V end lost 5 bases, the J end lost 6 bases, and 11 bases lay between the germline ends. CDR1 is SGHTA, CDR2 FQGTGA, per germline. The CDR3 runs 13 residues. The CDR3 DNA sequence: TGTGCCAGCAGCACACAATTCCGCAATGAGCAGTTCTTC. Translated, it gives CASSTQFRNEQFF.

The gene calls are TRBV5-1 and TRBJ2-3; 7 bases agree with TRBD1. Germline V gene data show CDR1 as SGHRS and CDR2 as YFSETQ. There are 14 residues in the CDR3. Unmatched junction bases numbered 9, after V lost 7 bases and J lost 4 bases. CDR3 sequence: CASGLQGFPDTQYF. CDR3 in DNA: TGCGCCAGCGGCCTACAGGGGTTCCCAGATACGCAGTATTTT.

The table lists this clonotype with many counts. The CDR3 region is CASSLESVRNEQYF. The CDR3, as DNA: TGCGCCAGCAGCTTGGAATCGGTCCGGAACGAGCAGTACTTC. The chain uses TRBV5-1 and TRBJ2-7; D not certain. In germline, CDR1 is SGHRS, CDR2 YFSETQ. The CDR3 covers 14 residues. V was clipped by 0 bases and J by 5 bases, with 12 bases between them.

This clonotype was detected many times. The J gene is TRBJ2-7, the V gene TRBV4-1; D gene ambiguous. Germline CDR1 reads MGHRA; CDR2 reads YSYEKL. CDR3 length equals 17 residues. V lost 2 bases, J lost 1 base, and 18 bases lay in between. CDR3 protein: CASSQYPPSAGSYEQYF. The DNA for the CDR3 is TGCGCCAGCAGCCAATACCCCCCGTCGGCTGGGTCCTACGAGCAGTACTTC.

This clonotype came up many times. V gene TRBV12-3 or TRBV12-4 combines with J gene TRBJ1-6; TRBD1 is a possible D gene (5 bases). There are 15 residues in the CDR3. V was cut by 6 bases and J by 3 bases, with 12 bases left in between. The CDR3, as DNA: TGTGCCAGCAGCGTCGGACAACTCTATAATTCACCCCTCCACTTT. Residues: CASSVGQLYNSPLHF.

In this sample, this clonotype turned up many times. This sequence joins TRBV20-1 and TRBJ2-4; TRBD2 agrees at 11 bases. Germline values: CDR1 DFQATT, CDR2 SNEGSKA (reference sequence). CDR3 length equals 14 residues. The V and J ends lost 0 bases and 12 bases, in that order; junction bases with no gene match: 7. CDR3 loop: CSARDWTSGSNQYF. The CDR3 DNA sequence: TGCAGTGCTAGAGATTGGACTAGCGGGTCGAATCAGTACTTC.

This clonotype was counted a few times. This chain uses TRBV23-1 with TRBJ2-1, with D unclear. TRBV23-1 falls under the ORF class, with uncertain function. The CDR3 length is 13 residues. Trimming took off 8 bases at V and 5 bases at J, with 13 bases between the two ends. Here the CDR3 reads CASHKAENNEQFF. CDR3 bases: TGCGCCAGCCACAAGGCAGAAAACAATGAGCAGTTCTTC.